The text below deals with one T cell receptor beta chain. Per the authors' pipeline: The assay estimated nucleated cells by amplifying reference gene primers. Here immunoSEQ multiplex PCR was the method, and the copy in TCRdb shows in-frame clones only, minus some. D and trimming come from the DNA, and the V and J calls and clone size come from that table. Counted here are 93,000 or so clones, about 85% occurring once; the ten biggest clones make up 3% to 3.5%. The CDR3 covers 14 residues. Germline values: CDR1 SGHTA, CDR2 FQGNSA. J lost 5 bases, V lost 4 bases, and 6 bases had no gene match. This sample is part of a study of blood T cell repertoires in COVID-19. Across the study: The United States, Italy and Spain supplied acute and convalescent COVID-19 samples. Sample material is recorded as cDNA or gDNA derived from T cells, B-cell-depleted T cells, or PBMCs.

The V call is TRBV7-2, the J call TRBJ2-5; 8 bases map to TRBD2. This clonotype was obtained from a man aged 45 to 65 in a cohort sampled during active COVID-19. The sample consisted of peripheral blood. In nucleotides, the CDR3 is TGTGCCAGCAGCTCTTCGACTAGCGTGGAGACCCAGTACTTC. Encoded protein: CASSSSTSVETQYF.